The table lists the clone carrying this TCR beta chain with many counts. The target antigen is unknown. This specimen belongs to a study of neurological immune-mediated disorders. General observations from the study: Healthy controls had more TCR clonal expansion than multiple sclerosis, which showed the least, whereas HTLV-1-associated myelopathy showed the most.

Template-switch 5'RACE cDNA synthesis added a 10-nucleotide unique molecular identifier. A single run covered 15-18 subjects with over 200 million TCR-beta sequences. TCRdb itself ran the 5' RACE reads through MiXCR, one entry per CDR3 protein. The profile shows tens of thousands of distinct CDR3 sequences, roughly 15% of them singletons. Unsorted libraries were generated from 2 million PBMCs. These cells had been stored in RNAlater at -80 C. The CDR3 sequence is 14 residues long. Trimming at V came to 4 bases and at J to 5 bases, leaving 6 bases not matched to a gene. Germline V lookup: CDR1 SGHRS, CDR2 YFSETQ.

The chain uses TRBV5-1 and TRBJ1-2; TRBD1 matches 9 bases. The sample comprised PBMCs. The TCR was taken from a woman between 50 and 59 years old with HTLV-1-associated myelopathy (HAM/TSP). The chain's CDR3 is CASSQLQGAYGYTF. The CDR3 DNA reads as TGCGCCAGCAGCCAACTACAGGGGGCGTATGGCTACACCTTC. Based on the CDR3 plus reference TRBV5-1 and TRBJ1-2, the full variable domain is KAGVTQTPRYLIKTRGQQVTLSCSPISGHRSVSWYQQTPGQGLQFLFEYFSETQRNKGNFPGRFSGRQFSNSRSEMNVSTLELGDSALYLCASSQLQGAYGYTFGSGTRLTVV.